The 25 T cell receptor beta chains given below trace back to one sample, sequenced in a study of T cells in Graves' hyperthyroidism and ophthalmopathy. TCR beta CDR3 regions were amplified from RNA transcripts. The study used the HTBI primer set for a first-round RT-PCR of the TCR CDR3. TCRdb re-called the multiplex PCR reads through MiXCR, storing one row per CDR3 protein. In the table there are approximately 740,000 distinct CDR3 sequences, around 13% of which are singletons. The sequenced sample was blood. The receptor set was obtained from a woman aged 18-30 years with Graves' hyperthyroidism.

This chain links TRBV19 with TRBJ2-1; 7 nucleotides agree with TRBD1. Germline loops: CDR1 LNHDA, CDR2 SQIVND (reference sequence). The CDR3 is made up of 13 amino acids. The V gene end was trimmed by 9 bases and the J gene end by 8 bases; junction bases not matched to a gene: 10. CDR3: CASLDRWQDEQFF. CDR3 sequence (DNA): TGTGCCAGCTTGGACAGGTGGCAGGATGAGCAGTTCTTC.

The chain links TRBV24-1 to TRBJ1-2, with D unresolved. Per the germline V gene, CDR1 is KGHDR and CDR2 is SFDVKD. The ends were cut back, 3 bases at V and 2 bases at J, with 9 bases in the middle. The CDR3 runs to 14 residues. The CDR3: CATSDVSANYGYTF. The CDR3 DNA sequence: TGTGCCACCAGTGATGTGTCAGCAAACTATGGCTACACCTTC.

The chain has TRBV18 and TRBJ2-6; D unclear. This CDR3 spans 17 amino acids. Germline-derived CDR1 and CDR2 are KGHSH and LQKENI. V shed 2 bases and J shed 0 bases, with 11 bases lying between them. The chain's CDR3 is CASSPIITYSGANVLTF. Written as DNA, the CDR3 is TGTGCCAGCTCACCAATAATAACTTACTCTGGGGCCAACGTCCTGACTTTC. Complete variable domain (other parts from reference TRBV18 and TRBJ2-6): NAGVMQNPRHLVRRRGQEARLRCSPMKGHSHVYWYRQLPEEGLKFMVYLQKENIIDESGMPKERFSAEFPKEGPSILRIQQVVRGDSAAYFCASSPIITYSGANVLTFGAGSRLTVL.

This clonotype was recorded at least ten times. V is TRBV28 and J is TRBJ1-2; 8 bases line up with TRBD1. The CDR3 is 15 residues long. The ends lost 4 bases at V and 3 bases at J; junction bases unmatched: 7. Germline V lookup: CDR1 MDHEN, CDR2 SYDVKM. CDR3 nucleotide sequence: TGTGCCAGCAGTTCACAGACAGGGGTGGACTATGGCTACACCTTC. As protein: CASSSQTGVDYGYTF.

This clonotype was observed many times. The chain carries TRBV9 and TRBJ1-1; D gene ambiguous. V lost 4 bases to trimming and J lost 2 bases, with 15 bases between them. This CDR3 is built from 15 residues. Germline CDR1 is SGDLS and CDR2 is YYNGEE. The CDR3 reads CASSPLTARNTEAFF. CDR3 bases: TGTGCCAGCAGCCCCCTGACCGCAAGAAACACTGAAGCTTTCTTT.

This clonotype turned up a few times. The chain has TRBV20-1 and TRBJ2-1; 9 bases are shared with TRBD2. The CDR3 loop spans 15 amino acids. Germline loops: CDR1 DFQATT, CDR2 SNEGSKA (reference sequence). V dropped 6 bases and J dropped 5; count of bases not matched to a gene: 11. This CDR3 is CSARSRTSEHNEQFF. As DNA, the CDR3 is TGCAGTGCCCGATCCAGGACTAGCGAGCACAATGAGCAGTTCTTC.

The gene calls are TRBV20-1 and TRBJ1-4, with a tentative D call TRBD1 (5 bases). CDR3 length: 14 amino acids. Per the germline V gene, CDR1 is DFQATT and CDR2 is SNEGSKA (reference sequence). Trimming took off 2 bases at V and 8 bases at J, with 15 bases between the two ends. The CDR3 nucleotides read TGCAGTGCTAGACGGGACTATGAATACGAAAAACTGTTTTTT. Residues: CSARRDYEYEKLFF.

This clonotype was found many times. The CDR3 spells CSARQGSNTGELFF. In nucleotides, the CDR3 is TGCAGTGCTAGACAGGGGTCGAACACCGGGGAGCTGTTTTTT. This rearrangement joins TRBV20-1 to TRBJ2-2, with D perhaps TRBD1 (6 bases). The germline V gene has CDR1 DFQATT and CDR2 SNEGSKA (reference sequence). Trimming shortened V by 2 bases and J by 0 bases, and 7 bases separated the two germline ends. CDR3 size: 14 residues.

This clonotype has ten or more counts. This rearrangement joins TRBV6-5 to TRBJ2-7; 7 nucleotides match TRBD1. Trimming took 0 bases from V and 1 from J; bases not matched to a gene: 12. CDR1 is MNHEY, CDR2 SVGAGI, per germline. The CDR3 is made up of 18 amino acids. This CDR3 reads CASSYSPIFRGKSYEQYF. For the CDR3, the DNA is TGTGCCAGCAGTTACTCACCCATCTTCAGGGGGAAGTCCTACGAGCAGTACTTC.

The genes are TRBV2 and TRBJ2-1; 8 bases match TRBD2. Germline assignment: CDR1 SNHLY and CDR2 FYNNEI. V gave up 4 bases and J gave up 5 bases; unmatched junction bases: 7. This CDR3 comprises 15 residues. CDR3 sequence reads: CASSAGGTTNNEQFF. The DNA of the CDR3 is TGTGCCAGCAGTGCGGGGGGGACGACGAACAATGAGCAGTTCTTC.

This clonotype was picked up many times. One end of the junction varies from germline; a read error may be responsible. J is TRBJ2-7 and V is TRBV27; D is unclear. CDR1 and CDR2 (germline): MNHEY, SMNVEV (reference sequence). The CDR3 has 14 amino acids. The CDR3 protein is CASSLSRGYGEQYF. The CDR3 coding sequence is TGTGCCAGCAGCTTATCTAGAGGCTATGGGGAGCAGTACTTC.

This clonotype appeared many times. The V and J genes are TRBV11-1 and TRBJ1-5; possible D gene TRBD1, 6 bases. V was cut by 4 bases and J by 3 bases, with 13 bases left in between. Germline V lookup: CDR1 SGHAT, CDR2 FQDESV (reference sequence). The CDR3 is 15 residues long. CDR3 bases: TGTGCCAGCAGCTGCGACAGGCCACACAATCAGCCCCAGCATTTT. The encoded protein is CASSCDRPHNQPQHF.

This rearrangement joins TRBV19 to TRBJ2-7, with 7 nucleotides matching TRBD1. V gave up 6 bases and J gave up 0 bases; unmatched junction bases: 5. Looked up from germline, CDR1 is LNHDA and CDR2 is SQIVND (reference sequence). The CDR3 is made up of 14 amino acids. The CDR3 loop is CASSGTENSYEQYF. The CDR3 DNA follows: TGTGCCAGTAGCGGGACAGAAAACTCCTACGAGCAGTACTTC.

In the case of this clonotype: A single base separates this from a much larger clone, so it may be a read error. The chain is built from TRBV6-2 or TRBV6-3 and TRBJ2-6; no reliable D call. Germline CDR1 reads MNHEY; CDR2 reads SVGEGT. The V and J ends lost 7 bases and 0 bases respectively, with 7 bases between them. CDR3 size: 14 residues. DNA of the CDR3: TGTGCCAGCATTGAGAGCTCTGGGGCCAACGTCCTGACTTTC. This encodes CASIESSGANVLTF.

This sequence joins TRBV30 and TRBJ2-3; TRBD2 matches 8 bases. This CDR3 region has 15 residues. After removal of 1 base from V and 8 bases from J, the junction contained 11 bases not matched to a gene. Per the germline V gene, CDR1 is GTSNPN and CDR2 is SVGIG (reference sequence). This CDR3 reads CAWSASGSWLGTQYF. CDR3 sequence (DNA): TGTGCCTGGAGTGCCAGCGGGAGTTGGCTAGGTACGCAGTATTTT.

The chain employs TRBV6-1 and TRBJ2-4; D call uncertain. V lost 6 bases to trimming and J lost 2 bases, with 14 bases between them. The CDR3 extends over 15 amino acids. Germline CDR1 MNHNS, CDR2 SASEGT. CDR3 region: CASSPRGVSKNIQYF. DNA for the CDR3: TGTGCCAGCAGCCCCCGTGGGGTGTCCAAAAACATTCAGTACTTC.

This clonotype was counted ten times or more. The rearrangement links TRBV30 to TRBJ2-7, with a possible D match to TRBD1 (6 bases). V was trimmed by 0 bases and J by 2 bases, leaving 14 bases between them. Germline CDR1 GTSNPN, CDR2 SVGIG (reference sequence). The CDR3 spans 15 residues. CDR3 amino acids: CAWSVPGTRTYEQYF. The CDR3 nucleotides are TGTGCCTGGAGTGTACCCGGGACAAGGACCTACGAGCAGTACTTC.

There are a few counts of this clonotype. V usage is TRBV7-9 and J usage is TRBJ1-5; unclear D gene. This CDR3 contains 12 residues. With 0 bases removed from V and 11 bases from J, the gap between germline ends came to 8 bases. Germline V lookup: CDR1 SEHNR, CDR2 FQNEAQ (reference sequence). The CDR3 loop reads CASSLAREAQHF. As DNA, the CDR3 is TGTGCCAGCAGCTTAGCGAGAGAGGCCCAGCATTTT.

The table lists this clonotype with a few counts. This chain uses TRBV5-4 with TRBJ2-1; D perhaps matches TRBD2 (5 bases). Per the germline V gene, CDR1 is SGHNT and CDR2 is YYREEE (reference sequence). CDR3 length: 15 residues. With 0 bases removed from V and 2 bases from J, the gap between germline ends came to 9 bases. CDR3 sequence: CASSLGGKAYNEQFF. The CDR3 coding sequence is TGTGCCAGCAGCTTGGGAGGGAAGGCCTACAATGAGCAGTTCTTC.

This clonotype was counted a few times. The V and J genes are TRBV6-1 and TRBJ2-5, with D possibly called TRBD1 or TRBD2 (5 bases each). V was clipped by 10 bases and J by 2 bases, with 20 bases between them. This CDR3 region has 15 residues. CDR1 and CDR2 from the germline V gene are MNHNS and SASEGT. Here the CDR3 DNA reads TGTGCCACCAGGAGCAGGGTGAGGGGACAAGAGACCCAGTACTTC. Amino acid sequence: CATRSRVRGQETQYF.

This rearrangement joins TRBV18 to TRBJ1-6; 12 nucleotides agree with TRBD1. CDR1 is KGHSH, CDR2 LQKENI, per germline. The ends lost 2 bases at V and 8 bases at J; junction bases unmatched: 4. The CDR3 spans 16 residues. In DNA form, the CDR3 reads TGTGCCAGCTCACCAACGGGACAGGGGGCCTATTCACCCCTCCACTTT. Translated: CASSPTGQGAYSPLHF. Supplemented by reference TRBV18 and TRBJ1-6, the full variable domain reads NAGVMQNPRHLVRRRGQEARLRCSPMKGHSHVYWYRQLPEEGLKFMVYLQKENIIDESGMPKERFSAEFPKEGPSILRIQQVVRGDSAAYFCASSPTGQGAYSPLHFGNGTRLTVT.

In this sample, this clonotype turned up a few times. The chain has TRBV6-2 or TRBV6-3 and TRBJ2-3; D is ambiguous. Germline V CDR1 and CDR2: MNHEY, SVGEGT. The CDR3 runs to 12 residues. V gave up 8 bases and J gave up 10 bases, with 16 bases separating them. DNA of the CDR3: TGTGCCAGCTGGACCGCCCCCGGCCCGCAGTATTTT. Protein product: CASWTAPGPQYF.

J is TRBJ2-6 and V is TRBV28; D might be TRBD1 or TRBD2, each matching 6 bases. The CDR3 is 16 amino acids. Trimming shortened V by 2 bases and J by 4 bases, and 12 bases separated the two germline ends. CDR1 is MDHEN and CDR2 is SYDVKM in the germline V gene. CDR3 sequence reads: CASSLNGGPGANVLTF. The CDR3 DNA sequence: TGTGCCAGCAGTTTAAACGGGGGCCCCGGGGCCAACGTCCTGACTTTC.

This rearrangement joins TRBV20-1 to TRBJ2-7, with D maybe TRBD2 (5 bases). V was trimmed by 3 bases and J by 6 bases, leaving 15 bases between them. Per germline, CDR1 DFQATT and CDR2 SNEGSKA (reference sequence). The CDR3 is 13 amino acids. CDR3 nucleotides: TGCAGTGCTAGCAAACTAGTGCGGTCCGAGCAGTACTTC. It translates to CSASKLVRSEQYF.

The sample holds many counts of this clonotype. The genes are TRBV18 and TRBJ2-7; D possibly corresponds to TRBD1 (5 bases). The CDR3 extends over 11 amino acids. V lost 8 bases to trimming and J lost 5 bases, with 10 bases between them. The V gene's germline CDR1 is KGHSH and CDR2 LQKENI. CDR3 nucleotide sequence: TGTGCCAGCAGCCCCAGGGACGAGCAGTACTTC. This translates into CASSPRDEQYF. The entire variable domain, with the rest obtained from reference TRBV18 and TRBJ2-7, is as follows: NAGVMQNPRHLVRRRGQEARLRCSPMKGHSHVYWYRQLPEEGLKFMVYLQKENIIDESGMPKERFSAEFPKEGPSILRIQQVVRGDSAAYFCASSPRDEQYFGPGTRLTVT.